What follows are 15 T cell receptor beta chains derived from one specimen sequenced in a study of T cell responses to AZD1222 COVID-19 vaccine. Generated by immunoSEQ multiplex PCR, the TCRdb table keeps only in-frame clones and is missing some. Seen here are 120,000 or so clones, 92% observed once, and the top ten hold about 1.1%. The material sequenced was peripheral blood, taken on day 0 of AZD1222 vaccination. The receptors were gathered from an adult in good health.

V gene TRBV7-3 combines with J gene TRBJ1-3, with a possible D match to TRBD1 (6 bases). The V end was cut by 5 bases, the J end by 4 bases, with 15 bases between. Germline loops: CDR1 SGHTA, CDR2 FQGTGA. CDR3 length: 15 amino acids. The CDR3 protein is CASSAGGPPGNTIYF. CDR3 in DNA: TGTGCCAGCAGCGCCGGGGGGCCCCCGGGAAACACCATATATTTT.

This chain uses TRBV28 with TRBJ1-4; D possibly corresponds to TRBD1 (6 bases). V lost 4 bases and J lost 0, with 12 bases in between. The CDR3 extends over 16 amino acids. CDR1 and CDR2 from the germline V gene are MDHEN and SYDVKM. CDR3 in DNA: TGTGCCAGCAGTTACGCAGGACAGACAACTAATGAAAAACTGTTTTTT. Protein: CASSYAGQTTNEKLFF.

The chain recombines TRBV30 with TRBJ2-1; D remains ambiguous. The ends were cut back, 2 bases at V and 0 bases at J, with 5 bases in the middle. Germline assignment: CDR1 GTSNPN and CDR2 SVGIG (reference sequence). This CDR3 contains 13 residues. This CDR3 reads CAWSRLSYNEQFF. DNA of the CDR3: TGTGCCTGGAGTCGGCTCTCCTACAATGAGCAGTTCTTC. Full variable domain (rest looked up from reference TRBV30 and TRBJ2-1): SQTIHQWPATLVQPVGSPLSLECTVEGTSNPNLYWYRQAAGRGLQLLFYSVGIGQISSEVPQNLSASRPQDRQFILSSKKLLLSDSGFYLCAWSRLSYNEQFFGPGTRLTVL.

The V call is TRBV11-3, the J call TRBJ1-3; possible D gene TRBD1, 6 bases. Trimming took off 5 bases at V and 0 bases at J, with 14 bases between the two ends. This CDR3 contains 16 residues. The germline CDR1 and CDR2 sequences are SGHNT and YENEEA. This chain's CDR3 is CASSQGSGASGNTIYF. The DNA of the CDR3 is TGTGCCAGCAGCCAAGGCTCGGGGGCCTCTGGAAACACCATATATTTT.

This clone has just one count. The genes are TRBV24-1 and TRBJ2-1; tentative D call: TRBD2 (6 bases). CDR1 and CDR2 (germline): KGHDR, SFDVKD. The CDR3 consists of 15 residues. Trimming took off 0 bases at V and 6 bases at J, with 11 bases between the two ends. The CDR3 DNA is TGTGCCACCAGTGATTTGGGGGGGTTGGGCAATGAGCAGTTCTTC. The encoded protein is CATSDLGGLGNEQFF.

J is TRBJ1-5 and V is TRBV2; D remains ambiguous. CDR3 length: 15 amino acids. CDR1 SNHLY and CDR2 FYNNEI come from the germline V gene. V lost 4 bases and J lost 0, with 10 bases in between. The CDR3 coding sequence is TGTGCCAGCAGTGGAGCCGAAAATAGCAATCAGCCCCAGCATTTT. It yields the protein CASSGAENSNQPQHF.

The chain joins TRBV5-4 to TRBJ2-4; no reliable D call. Between the trimmed V and J ends, which lost 4 bases and 0 bases, there was a span of 11 bases. The CDR3 extends over 15 amino acids. Per germline, CDR1 SGHNT and CDR2 YYREEE (reference sequence). CDR3 sequence (DNA): TGTGCCAGCAGCCAACAGAAATCAGCCAAAAACATTCAGTACTTC. Translating gives CASSQQKSAKNIQYF.

In DNA, the CDR3 is TGTGCCTGGAGCCGGGACAGGGGCCCCATTGGAGGGGCCAACGTCCTGACTTTC. It specifies CAWSRDRGPIGGANVLTF. The chain is built from TRBV30 and TRBJ2-6, with TRBD1 identical over 10 bases. Germline assignment: CDR1 GTSNPN and CDR2 SVGIG (reference sequence). The CDR3 contains 18 residues. J gave up 4 bases and V 3 bases, and 12 bases lay outside the gene matches.

V and J are TRBV7-9 and TRBJ1-2; perhaps TRBD1 as D (5 bases). The ends were cut back, 5 bases at V and 2 bases at J, with 15 bases in the middle. The germline V gene encodes CDR1 SEHNR and CDR2 FQNEAQ (reference sequence). The CDR3 runs 15 residues. Written as DNA, the CDR3 is TGTGCCAGCAGCCCCATGGGGGGGGTCAACTATGGCTACACCTTC. Translating it yields CASSPMGGVNYGYTF.

V usage is TRBV12-3 or TRBV12-4 and J usage is TRBJ1-2, with D possibly being TRBD1 (5 bases). CDR3 size: 13 residues. V was cut by 6 bases and J by 7 bases, with 15 bases left in between. The CDR3 DNA follows: TGTGCCAGCAGGAAAACAGGTTTCAGTGGCTACACCTTC. Translation gives CASRKTGFSGYTF.

The chain uses TRBV28 and TRBJ2-1; no firm D call. This CDR3 spans 16 amino acids. V lost 4 bases, J lost 0 bases, and 13 bases lay in between. CDR1 MDHEN and CDR2 SYDVKM come from the germline V gene. CDR3 loop: CASSSTGRSSYNEQFF. The CDR3 nucleotides are TGTGCCAGCAGTTCAACGGGTCGGAGCTCCTACAATGAGCAGTTCTTC.

A few counts support this clone. V gene TRBV12-3 or TRBV12-4 combines with J gene TRBJ1-3; no clear D gene. The CDR3 spans 12 residues. With 5 bases removed from V and 11 bases from J, the gap between germline ends came to 13 bases. DNA of the CDR3: TGTGCCAGCAGTCACGGGCGGGGTTCCATATATTTT. It translates to CASSHGRGSIYF.

The rearrangement links TRBV5-1 to TRBJ2-2; no clear D gene. Trimming cost V 4 bases and J 0 bases, with 13 bases left between them. The CDR3 is 16 amino acids. CDR1 SGHRS and CDR2 YFSETQ come from the germline V gene. The CDR3 protein is CASSRHGESNTGELFF. CDR3 coding DNA: TGCGCCAGCAGCCGTCACGGCGAGTCGAACACCGGGGAGCTGTTTTTT.

In nucleotides, the CDR3 is TGTGCCACGACCGGGACTAGAGTAGACGAGCAGTACTTC. Its translation: CATTGTRVDEQYF. This chain joins TRBV10-3 and TRBJ2-7, with TRBD2 identical over 8 bases. Germline CDR1 reads ENHRY; CDR2 reads SYGVKD. The CDR3 totals 13 residues. Trimming removed 10 bases from V and 5 bases from J; junction bases left unmatched: 10.

The chain carries TRBV5-1 and TRBJ2-7; 11 positions match TRBD1. This CDR3 is built from 16 residues. Germline V CDR1 and CDR2: SGHRS, YFSETQ. V lost 2 bases, J lost 5 bases, and 9 bases stayed unmatched. This CDR3 reads CASSFSGQGAYNEQYF. The DNA for the CDR3 is TGCGCCAGCAGCTTCTCCGGACAGGGGGCTTATAACGAGCAGTACTTC.